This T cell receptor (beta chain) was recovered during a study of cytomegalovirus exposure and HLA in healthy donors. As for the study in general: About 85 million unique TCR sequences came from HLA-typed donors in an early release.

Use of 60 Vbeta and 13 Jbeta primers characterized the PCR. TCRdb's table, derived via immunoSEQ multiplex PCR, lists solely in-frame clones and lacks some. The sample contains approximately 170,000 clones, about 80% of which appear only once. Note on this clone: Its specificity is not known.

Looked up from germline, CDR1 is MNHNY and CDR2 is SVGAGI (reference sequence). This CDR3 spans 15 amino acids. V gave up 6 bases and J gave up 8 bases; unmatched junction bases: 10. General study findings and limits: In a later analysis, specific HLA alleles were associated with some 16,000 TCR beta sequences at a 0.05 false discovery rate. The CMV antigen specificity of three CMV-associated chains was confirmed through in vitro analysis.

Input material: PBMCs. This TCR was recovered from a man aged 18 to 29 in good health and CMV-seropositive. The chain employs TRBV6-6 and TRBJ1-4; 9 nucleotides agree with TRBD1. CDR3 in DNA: TGTGCCAGCAGCCCGGTTACAGGGGGCGCAGAAAAACTGTTTTTT. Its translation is CASSPVTGGAEKLFF.